The rows below give T cell receptor beta chains drawn from one sample of a study of blood T cell repertoires in COVID-19. Only in-frame clones appear in the TCRdb table, and some are missing; sequencing was by immunoSEQ multiplex PCR. The sample holds fewer than 200,000 clones, 88% seen once. The sample was peripheral blood. Every receptor here comes from a man aged 40-49 years with active or convalescent COVID-19. Each CDR3 is given with its conserved first and last residue. The order of the fields is clone size, D gene, J gene, V gene, CDR3 protein, CDR3 DNA. A D gene is named only where the DNA matches it firmly. The size field is filled for only some rows; it gives once, few, many or a size class.

clone_size: .
d_call: TRBD1
j_call: TRBJ2-3
v_call: TRBV6-4
cdr3_aa: CASSDPRQGDTDTQYF
cdr3_nt: TGTGCCAGCAGTGACCCACGACAGGGGGATACAGATACGCAGTATTTT

clone_size: .
d_call: .
j_call: TRBJ2-3
v_call: TRBV10-3
cdr3_aa: CAISDSRGGDTQYF
cdr3_nt: TGTGCCATCAGTGACTCCAGGGGTGGAGATACGCAGTATTTT

clone_size: .
d_call: TRBD2
j_call: TRBJ2-7
v_call: TRBV27
cdr3_aa: CASRHGREGLDEQYF
cdr3_nt: TGTGCCAGCCGTCACGGGCGGGAGGGCCTAGACGAGCAGTACTTC

clone_size: .
d_call: TRBD1
j_call: TRBJ1-3
v_call: TRBV5-4
cdr3_aa: CASSSPQGGMGNTIYF
cdr3_nt: TGTGCCAGCAGCTCGCCGCAGGGGGGAATGGGAAACACCATATATTTT

clone_size: .
d_call: TRBD1
j_call: TRBJ2-2
v_call: TRBV5-4
cdr3_aa: CASSSQGARTGELFF
cdr3_nt: TGTGCCAGCAGCTCTCAGGGGGCGCGGACCGGGGAGCTGTTTTTT

clone_size: .
d_call: TRBD1
j_call: TRBJ1-5
v_call: TRBV5-1
cdr3_aa: CASSSDGQGGQPQHF
cdr3_nt: TGCGCCAGCAGCTCCGACGGACAGGGAGGCCAGCCCCAGCATTTT

clone_size: .
d_call: .
j_call: TRBJ1-3
v_call: TRBV19
cdr3_aa: CASSYRDTTGNTIYF
cdr3_nt: TGTGCCAGTAGTTACAGGGATACGACTGGAAACACCATATATTTT

clone_size: .
d_call: .
j_call: TRBJ2-7
v_call: TRBV5-1
cdr3_aa: CASSLAEGSYEQYF
cdr3_nt: TGCGCCAGCAGCTTGGCCGAGGGTTCCTACGAGCAGTACTTC

clone_size: .
d_call: .
j_call: TRBJ2-3
v_call: TRBV5-1
cdr3_aa: CASSRIGGQVGSDTQYF
cdr3_nt: TGCGCCAGCAGCCGGATCGGGGGTCAAGTGGGAAGTGATACGCAGTATTTT

clone_size: .
d_call: .
j_call: TRBJ2-3
v_call: TRBV27
cdr3_aa: CASSWGLSSTDTQYF
cdr3_nt: TGTGCCAGCAGTTGGGGCCTCTCGAGCACAGATACGCAGTATTTT

clone_size: .
d_call: TRBD1
j_call: TRBJ2-1
v_call: TRBV6-6
cdr3_aa: CASNAPGQGDNEQFF
cdr3_nt: TGTGCCAGCAACGCCCCGGGACAGGGAGACAATGAGCAGTTCTTC

clone_size: .
d_call: TRBD1
j_call: TRBJ2-2
v_call: TRBV19
cdr3_aa: CASNSWDRGTGELFF
cdr3_nt: TGTGCCAGTAACTCTTGGGACAGGGGCACCGGGGAGCTGTTTTTT

clone_size: .
d_call: .
j_call: TRBJ2-5
v_call: TRBV19
cdr3_aa: CASSIQGGETQYF
cdr3_nt: TGTGCCAGTAGTATACAAGGGGGAGAGACCCAGTACTTC

clone_size: .
d_call: TRBD1
j_call: TRBJ1-1
v_call: TRBV5-8
cdr3_aa: CASSGTGYGEAFF
cdr3_nt: TGTGCCAGCAGCGGGACAGGGTACGGTGAAGCTTTCTTT

clone_size: .
d_call: .
j_call: TRBJ2-7
v_call: TRBV6-5
cdr3_aa: CASISPNYEQYF
cdr3_nt: TGTGCCAGCATTTCTCCTAACTACGAGCAGTACTTC

clone_size: .
d_call: TRBD2
j_call: TRBJ2-1
v_call: TRBV9
cdr3_aa: CASSGNSGGAVEQFF
cdr3_nt: TGTGCCAGCAGCGGCAATAGCGGGGGGGCTGTTGAGCAGTTCTTC

clone_size: .
d_call: .
j_call: TRBJ2-7
v_call: TRBV7-6
cdr3_aa: CASSSKWGGGAEQYF
cdr3_nt: TGTGCCAGCAGCTCCAAGTGGGGGGGCGGGGCCGAGCAGTACTTC

clone_size: .
d_call: TRBD1
j_call: TRBJ2-5
v_call: TRBV7-9
cdr3_aa: CASSFGDRGQETQYF
cdr3_nt: TGTGCCAGCAGCTTCGGGGACAGGGGTCAAGAGACCCAGTACTTC

clone_size: .
d_call: .
j_call: TRBJ1-1
v_call: TRBV14
cdr3_aa: CASSQDWGRGAFF
cdr3_nt: TGTGCCAGCAGCCAAGATTGGGGGAGGGGAGCTTTCTTT

clone_size: .
d_call: TRBD1
j_call: TRBJ2-7
v_call: TRBV30
cdr3_aa: CAWSHKGQNYEQYF
cdr3_nt: TGTGCCTGGAGTCATAAGGGACAGAACTACGAGCAGTACTTC

clone_size: .
d_call: TRBD2
j_call: TRBJ2-3
v_call: TRBV10-3
cdr3_aa: CAILTAGGGGTQYF
cdr3_nt: TGTGCCATCTTGACTGCGGGGGGAGGTGGAACGCAGTATTTT

clone_size: .
d_call: TRBD1
j_call: TRBJ1-1
v_call: TRBV5-6
cdr3_aa: CASSGEQGMGTEAFF
cdr3_nt: TGTGCCAGCAGCGGAGAACAGGGGATGGGGACTGAAGCTTTCTTT

clone_size: .
d_call: .
j_call: TRBJ1-2
v_call: TRBV4-3
cdr3_aa: CASSQGETGFYGYTF
cdr3_nt: TGCGCCAGCAGCCAAGGAGAGACAGGCTTCTATGGCTACACCTTC

clone_size: once
d_call: .
j_call: TRBJ2-7
v_call: TRBV6-2/TRBV6-3
cdr3_aa: CASSYGGSSIEQYF
cdr3_nt: TGTGCCAGCAGTTACGGGGGGAGTAGTATCGAGCAGTACTTC

clone_size: .
d_call: .
j_call: TRBJ2-7
v_call: TRBV28
cdr3_aa: CASSLSGRGEQYF
cdr3_nt: TGTGCCAGCAGTTTAAGCGGTCGCGGAGAGCAGTACTTC

clone_size: .
d_call: .
j_call: TRBJ1-1
v_call: TRBV28
cdr3_aa: CASSLLGEAVEAFF
cdr3_nt: TGTGCCAGCAGTCTGCTGGGGGAGGCGGTGGAAGCTTTCTTT

clone_size: .
d_call: .
j_call: TRBJ2-1
v_call: TRBV28
cdr3_aa: CASSLGRGYNEQFF
cdr3_nt: TGTGCCAGCAGCCTCGGGAGAGGCTACAATGAGCAGTTCTTC

clone_size: .
d_call: TRBD1
j_call: TRBJ2-7
v_call: TRBV6-1
cdr3_aa: CASSEGTGVRQYF
cdr3_nt: TGTGCCAGCAGTGAGGGGACAGGGGTAAGGCAGTACTTC

clone_size: .
d_call: TRBD1
j_call: TRBJ1-2
v_call: TRBV14
cdr3_aa: CASSQSEGGQDYGYTF
cdr3_nt: TGTGCCAGCAGCCAATCAGAAGGGGGACAGGACTATGGCTACACCTTC

clone_size: .
d_call: TRBD2
j_call: TRBJ2-1
v_call: TRBV6-5
cdr3_aa: CASNSGAYNEQFF
cdr3_nt: TGTGCCAGCAACAGCGGGGCCTACAATGAGCAGTTCTTC

clone_size: .
d_call: .
j_call: TRBJ1-1
v_call: TRBV24-1
cdr3_aa: CATRGGRGATEAFF
cdr3_nt: TGTGCCACCAGGGGCGGCAGGGGAGCGACTGAAGCTTTCTTT

clone_size: .
d_call: .
j_call: TRBJ2-1
v_call: TRBV5-1
cdr3_aa: CASSLLASSNEQFF
cdr3_nt: TGCGCCAGCAGCTTGTTGGCTAGCAGCAATGAGCAGTTCTTC

clone_size: .
d_call: .
j_call: TRBJ1-1
v_call: TRBV5-4
cdr3_aa: CASSLKQGPQTEAFF
cdr3_nt: TGTGCCAGCAGCCTTAAACAGGGTCCCCAGACTGAAGCTTTCTTT

clone_size: .
d_call: TRBD2
j_call: TRBJ2-5
v_call: TRBV5-1
cdr3_aa: CASSASGGEETQYF
cdr3_nt: TGCGCCAGCAGCGCTAGCGGGGGCGAGGAGACCCAGTACTTC

clone_size: .
d_call: TRBD1
j_call: TRBJ1-5
v_call: TRBV30
cdr3_aa: CAWRRQGADQPQHF
cdr3_nt: TGTGCCTGGAGAAGACAGGGGGCGGATCAGCCCCAGCATTTT

clone_size: .
d_call: .
j_call: TRBJ1-1
v_call: TRBV2
cdr3_aa: CASSTRVGTEAFF
cdr3_nt: TGTGCCAGCAGTACCAGGGTAGGGACTGAAGCTTTCTTT

clone_size: .
d_call: TRBD1
j_call: TRBJ1-4
v_call: TRBV11-3
cdr3_aa: CASSPRDRENEKLFF
cdr3_nt: TGTGCCAGCAGCCCACGGGACAGGGAGAATGAAAAACTGTTTTTT

clone_size: few
d_call: TRBD1
j_call: TRBJ1-6
v_call: TRBV28
cdr3_aa: CASSKTGTANSPLHF
cdr3_nt: TGTGCCAGCAGCAAAACCGGGACAGCTAATTCACCCCTCCACTTT

clone_size: .
d_call: .
j_call: TRBJ1-1
v_call: TRBV4-2
cdr3_aa: CASSQESARVVGSNTEAFF
cdr3_nt: TGTGCCAGCAGCCAAGAATCGGCCAGGGTAGTAGGTAGCAACACTGAAGCTTTCTTT

clone_size: .
d_call: .
j_call: TRBJ2-5
v_call: TRBV2
cdr3_aa: CASSGTRNPRPQYF
cdr3_nt: TGTGCCAGCAGTGGGACACGAAACCCAAGGCCCCAGTACTTC

clone_size: .
d_call: TRBD2
j_call: TRBJ2-3
v_call: TRBV5-1
cdr3_aa: CASSSTPGLAGVKDTQYF
cdr3_nt: TGCGCCAGCAGCTCAACTCCGGGACTAGCGGGAGTTAAAGATACGCAGTATTTT

clone_size: .
d_call: TRBD1
j_call: TRBJ1-5
v_call: TRBV28
cdr3_aa: CASSLGQGFRQPQHF
cdr3_nt: TGTGCCAGCAGTTTAGGACAGGGGTTCCGTCAGCCCCAGCATTTT

clone_size: .
d_call: TRBD1
j_call: TRBJ2-7
v_call: TRBV7-2
cdr3_aa: CASSPRQGALYEQYF
cdr3_nt: TGTGCCAGCAGCCCCCGGCAGGGGGCTCTCTACGAGCAGTACTTC

clone_size: .
d_call: .
j_call: TRBJ2-3
v_call: TRBV1
cdr3_aa: CTSSQIAGAGTDTQYF
cdr3_nt: TGCACCAGCAGCCAGATAGCGGGGGCGGGCACAGATACGCAGTATTTT

clone_size: .
d_call: TRBD1
j_call: TRBJ1-1
v_call: TRBV5-4
cdr3_aa: CASAGQGSSWTEAFF
cdr3_nt: TGTGCCAGCGCGGGACAGGGAAGTTCTTGGACTGAAGCTTTCTTT

clone_size: .
d_call: .
j_call: TRBJ1-2
v_call: TRBV19
cdr3_aa: CASSIRGQGGPVNYGYTF
cdr3_nt: TGTGCCAGTAGTATACGAGGGCAGGGAGGACCCGTTAACTATGGCTACACCTTC

clone_size: .
d_call: .
j_call: TRBJ1-5
v_call: TRBV19
cdr3_aa: CASSLGSGQPQHF
cdr3_nt: TGTGCCAGTTCCCTTGGGAGCGGACAGCCCCAGCATTTT

clone_size: .
d_call: .
j_call: TRBJ1-3
v_call: TRBV5-1
cdr3_aa: CASSSGTPGNTIYF
cdr3_nt: TGCGCCAGCAGCAGCGGGACCCCAGGAAACACCATATATTTT

clone_size: .
d_call: .
j_call: TRBJ1-1
v_call: TRBV6-5
cdr3_aa: CASRDLGQGRPEAFF
cdr3_nt: TGTGCCAGCAGGGACCTCGGGCAGGGGCGACCTGAAGCTTTCTTT

clone_size: .
d_call: .
j_call: TRBJ2-1
v_call: TRBV5-5
cdr3_aa: CASSSPGGYNEQFF
cdr3_nt: TGTGCCAGCAGCTCCCCCGGAGGTTACAATGAGCAGTTCTTC

clone_size: .
d_call: .
j_call: TRBJ2-3
v_call: TRBV14
cdr3_aa: CASSQARGALTDTQYF
cdr3_nt: TGTGCCAGCAGCCAAGCACGGGGGGCCCTCACAGATACGCAGTATTTT

clone_size: .
d_call: .
j_call: TRBJ1-2
v_call: TRBV6-5
cdr3_aa: CASETGSYGYTF
cdr3_nt: TGTGCCAGCGAAACGGGGTCCTATGGCTACACCTTC

clone_size: .
d_call: TRBD1
j_call: TRBJ1-4
v_call: TRBV27
cdr3_aa: CASSLQGATNEKLFF
cdr3_nt: TGTGCCAGCAGTTTACAGGGGGCGACTAATGAAAAACTGTTTTTT

clone_size: .
d_call: TRBD1
j_call: TRBJ1-2
v_call: TRBV10-3
cdr3_aa: CAIRTGQANNYGYTF
cdr3_nt: TGTGCCATCAGGACGGGACAGGCTAACAACTATGGCTACACCTTC

clone_size: .
d_call: .
j_call: TRBJ2-7
v_call: TRBV27
cdr3_aa: CASSFSFEGEQYF
cdr3_nt: TGTGCCAGCAGTTTTTCCTTTGAGGGCGAGCAGTACTTC

clone_size: .
d_call: TRBD2
j_call: TRBJ2-2
v_call: TRBV5-4
cdr3_aa: CASSSPSGVNTGELFF
cdr3_nt: TGTGCCAGCAGCTCCCCTAGCGGGGTTAACACCGGGGAGCTGTTTTTT